This entry describes one T cell receptor (beta chain). This entry comes from a study of blood T cell repertoires in COVID-19. Study-wide context: Acute and convalescent COVID-19 samples came from the United States, Italy and Spain. The analysed material was cDNA or gDNA that came from T cells, B-cell-depleted T cells, or PBMCs.

CDR3 size: 12 residues. The V gene end was trimmed by 7 bases and the J gene end by 3 bases; junction bases not matched to a gene: 0. Assay: immunoSEQ multiplex PCR; the TCRdb copy retains only in-frame clones and omits some. The sample records more than 150,000 clones, around nine tenths being singletons. The receptor was isolated from a man in his fifties with acute or convalescent COVID-19. This chain links TRBV12-3 or TRBV12-4 with TRBJ2-1, with TRBD2 matching over 7 bases. The specimen was peripheral blood. CDR3: CASTGGYNEQFF. CDR3 nucleotides: TGTGCCAGCACGGGGGGCTACAATGAGCAGTTCTTC.